This T cell receptor (beta chain) originates from a study of cytomegalovirus exposure and HLA in healthy donors. In the study overall: A later analysis reported the 95 to 150 validation repertoires used the same platform as the roughly 700 first-cohort repertoires.

Overall study findings and caveats: There were a few CMV-associated chains whose specificity for CMV antigens was confirmed in vitro. That first-cohort TCR clusters tended to co-occur in the 130 or so validation repertoires was found in a later analysis. The study found most TCR sequences rare, yet found some public TCRs in many donors.

Concerning this clone: Its antigen is unidentified.

The germline gives CDR1 SGHRS, CDR2 YFSETQ. The CDR3 runs 15 residues. V was shortened by 4 bases and J by 2 bases, with 16 bases between the two germline ends. Produced via immunoSEQ multiplex PCR; TCRdb's table is partial and in-frame only. The sample lists 130,000 or so clones; about 87% were seen once. This TCR was sampled from a woman in her twenties or thirties in good health and CMV-seropositive. Material: PBMCs. The chain couples TRBV5-1 to TRBJ2-7; D perhaps matches TRBD1 (6 bases). CDR3 in amino acids: CASSAVRGQTYEQYF. The DNA of the CDR3 is TGCGCCAGCAGCGCCGTTAGAGGACAGACCTACGAGCAGTACTTC. Drawing the rest from reference TRBV5-1 and TRBJ2-7, the complete variable domain is KAGVTQTPRYLIKTRGQQVTLSCSPISGHRSVSWYQQTPGQGLQFLFEYFSETQRNKGNFPGRFSGRQFSNSRSEMNVSTLELGDSALYLCASSAVRGQTYEQYFGPGTRLTVT.